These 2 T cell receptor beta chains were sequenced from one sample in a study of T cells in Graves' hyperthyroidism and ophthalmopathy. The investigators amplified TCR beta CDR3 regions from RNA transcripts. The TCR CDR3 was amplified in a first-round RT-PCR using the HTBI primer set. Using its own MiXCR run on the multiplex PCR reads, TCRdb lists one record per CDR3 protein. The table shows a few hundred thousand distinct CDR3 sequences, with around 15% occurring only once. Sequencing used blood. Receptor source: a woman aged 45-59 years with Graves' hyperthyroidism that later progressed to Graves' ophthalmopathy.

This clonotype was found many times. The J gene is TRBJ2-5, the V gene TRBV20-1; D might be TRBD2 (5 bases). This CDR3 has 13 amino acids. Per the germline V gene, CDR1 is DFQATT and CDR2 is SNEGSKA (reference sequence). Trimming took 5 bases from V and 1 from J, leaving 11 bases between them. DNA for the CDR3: TGCAGTGCTCAGGACGGGGTCCAAGAGACCCAGTACTTC. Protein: CSAQDGVQETQYF.

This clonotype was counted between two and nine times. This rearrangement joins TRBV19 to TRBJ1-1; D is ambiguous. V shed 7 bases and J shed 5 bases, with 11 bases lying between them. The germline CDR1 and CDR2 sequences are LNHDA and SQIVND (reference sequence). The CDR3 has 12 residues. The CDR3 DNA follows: TGTGCCAGTAATGGATCTCCGACTGAAGCTTTCTTT. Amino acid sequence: CASNGSPTEAFF.